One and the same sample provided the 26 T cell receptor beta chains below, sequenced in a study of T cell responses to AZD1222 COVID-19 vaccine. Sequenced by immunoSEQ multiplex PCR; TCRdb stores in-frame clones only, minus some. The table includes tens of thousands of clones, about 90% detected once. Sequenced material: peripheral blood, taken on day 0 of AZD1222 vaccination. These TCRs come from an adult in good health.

CDR3 sequence (DNA): TGTGCCAGCTGTCCTCTCTTTGGTAATCGCGGGGGCCCCTCGGGTGAGACCCAGTACTTC. It is translated as CASCPLFGNRGGPSGETQYF. The rearrangement joins TRBV28 to TRBJ2-5; possibly TRBD2 for D (7 bases). Trimming shortened V by 8 bases and J by 5 bases, and 36 bases separated the two germline ends. The V gene's germline CDR1 is MDHEN and CDR2 SYDVKM. CDR3 length: 20 amino acids.

CDR3 loop: CASSWNRVDEQFF. The CDR3 coding sequence is TGTGCCAGCAGTTGGAACAGGGTCGATGAGCAGTTCTTC. This chain joins TRBV27 and TRBJ2-1; D possibly corresponds to TRBD1 (6 bases). The germline V gene has CDR1 MNHEY and CDR2 SMNVEV (reference sequence). CDR3 length: 13 residues. Trimming stripped 4 bases from V and 8 bases from J, with 12 bases between.

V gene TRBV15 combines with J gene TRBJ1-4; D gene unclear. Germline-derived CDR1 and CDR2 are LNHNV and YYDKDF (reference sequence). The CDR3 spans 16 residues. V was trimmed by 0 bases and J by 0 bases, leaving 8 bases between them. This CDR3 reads CATSRDLFATNEKLFF. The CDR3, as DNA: TGTGCCACCAGCAGAGATTTGTTTGCAACTAATGAAAAACTGTTTTTT.

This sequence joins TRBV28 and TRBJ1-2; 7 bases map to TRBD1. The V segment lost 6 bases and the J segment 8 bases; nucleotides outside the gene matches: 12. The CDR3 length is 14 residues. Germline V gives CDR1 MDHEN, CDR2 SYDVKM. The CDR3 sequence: CASRTYRGDPGYTF. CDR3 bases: TGTGCCAGCAGAACCTACAGGGGCGATCCGGGCTACACCTTC.

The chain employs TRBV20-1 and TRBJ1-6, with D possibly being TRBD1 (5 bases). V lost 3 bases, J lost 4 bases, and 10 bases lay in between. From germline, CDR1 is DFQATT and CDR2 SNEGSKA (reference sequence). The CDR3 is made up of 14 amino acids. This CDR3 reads CSASDRTYNSPLHF. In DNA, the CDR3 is TGCAGTGCTAGTGACAGAACGTATAATTCACCCCTCCACTTT.

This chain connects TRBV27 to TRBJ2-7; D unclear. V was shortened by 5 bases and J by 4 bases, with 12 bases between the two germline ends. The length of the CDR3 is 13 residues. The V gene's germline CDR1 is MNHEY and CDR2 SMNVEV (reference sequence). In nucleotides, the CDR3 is TGTGCCAGCAGTCAAGGACGGCTTTACGAGCAGTACTTC. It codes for CASSQGRLYEQYF.

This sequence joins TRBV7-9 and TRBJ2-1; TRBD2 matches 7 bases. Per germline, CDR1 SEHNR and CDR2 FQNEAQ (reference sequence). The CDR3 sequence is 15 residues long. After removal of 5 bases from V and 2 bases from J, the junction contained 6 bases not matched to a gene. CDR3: CASSRGAGAYNEQFF. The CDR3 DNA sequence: TGTGCCAGCAGCCGAGGGGCGGGGGCCTACAATGAGCAGTTCTTC. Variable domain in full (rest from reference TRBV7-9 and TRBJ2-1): DTGVSQNPRHKITKRGQNVTFRCDPISEHNRLYWYRQTLGQGPEFLTYFQNEAQLEKSRLLSDRFSAERPKGSFSTLEIQRTEQGDSAMYLCASSRGAGAYNEQFFGPGTRLTVL.

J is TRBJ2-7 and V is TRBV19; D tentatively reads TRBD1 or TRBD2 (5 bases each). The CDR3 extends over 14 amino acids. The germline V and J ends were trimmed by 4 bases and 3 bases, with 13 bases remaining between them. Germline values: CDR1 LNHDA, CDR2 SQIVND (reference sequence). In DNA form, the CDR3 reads TGTGCCAGTAGTACCCGGGTGGGGGTCTACGAGCAGTACTTC. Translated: CASSTRVGVYEQYF.

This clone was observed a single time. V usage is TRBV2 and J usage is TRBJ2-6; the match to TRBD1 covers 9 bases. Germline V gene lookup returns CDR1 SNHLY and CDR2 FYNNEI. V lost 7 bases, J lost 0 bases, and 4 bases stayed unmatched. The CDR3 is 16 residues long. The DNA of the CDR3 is TGTGCCAGCACCGGGACAGGGCTCTCTGGGGCCAACGTCCTGACTTTC. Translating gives CASTGTGLSGANVLTF.

CDR3 loop: CASSVQGGLETQYF. CDR3 DNA sequence: TGCGCCAGCAGTGTCCAGGGGGGATTGGAGACCCAGTACTTC. This chain connects TRBV10-2 to TRBJ2-5; maybe TRBD1 (7 bases). The CDR3 consists of 14 residues. In germline, CDR1 is WSHSY, CDR2 SAAADI. V gave up 4 bases and J gave up 5 bases, with 14 bases separating them.

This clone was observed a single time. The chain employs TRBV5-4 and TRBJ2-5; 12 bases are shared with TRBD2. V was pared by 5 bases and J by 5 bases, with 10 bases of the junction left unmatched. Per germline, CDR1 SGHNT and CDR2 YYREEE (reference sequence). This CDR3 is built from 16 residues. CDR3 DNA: TGTGCCAGCAGACGGACTAGCGGGACTCCGATGGAGACCCAGTACTTC. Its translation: CASRRTSGTPMETQYF.

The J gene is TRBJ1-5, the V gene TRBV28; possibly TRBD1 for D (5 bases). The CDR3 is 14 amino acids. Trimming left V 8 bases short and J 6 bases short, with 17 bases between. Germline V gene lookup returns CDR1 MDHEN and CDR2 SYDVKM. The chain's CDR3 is CASEILGVIQPQHF. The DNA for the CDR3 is TGTGCCAGCGAAATATTGGGGGTAATTCAGCCCCAGCATTTT.

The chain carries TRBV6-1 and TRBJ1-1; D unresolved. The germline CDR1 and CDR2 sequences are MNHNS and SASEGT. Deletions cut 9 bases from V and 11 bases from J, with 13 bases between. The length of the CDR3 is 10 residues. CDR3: CASYREYAFF. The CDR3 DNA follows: TGTGCCAGTTATCGGGAGTACGCTTTCTTT.

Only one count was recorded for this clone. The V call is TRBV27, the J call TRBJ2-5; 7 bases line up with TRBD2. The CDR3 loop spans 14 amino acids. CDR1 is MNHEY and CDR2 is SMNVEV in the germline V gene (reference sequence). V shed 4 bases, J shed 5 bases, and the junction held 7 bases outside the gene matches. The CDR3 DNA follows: TGTGCCAGCAGTTCTCGACTAGCAGGGGAGACCCAGTACTTC. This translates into CASSSRLAGETQYF.

This CDR3 is CASSVPPRPLRKQFF. CDR3 sequence (DNA): TGTGCCAGCAGCGTACCCCCGCGACCCCTGCGTAAGCAGTTCTTC. The rearrangement uses TRBV9 and TRBJ2-1; D is unclear. Germline CDR1 SGDLS, CDR2 YYNGEE. With 1 base removed from V and 11 bases from J, the gap between germline ends came to 19 bases. This CDR3 spans 15 amino acids. The entire variable domain, with the rest obtained from reference TRBV9 and TRBJ2-1, is as follows: DSGVTQTPKHLITATGQRVTLRCSPRSGDLSVYWYQQSLDQGLQFLIQYYNGEERAKGNILERFSAQQFPDLHSELNLSSLELGDSALYFCASSVPPRPLRKQFFGPGTRLTVL.

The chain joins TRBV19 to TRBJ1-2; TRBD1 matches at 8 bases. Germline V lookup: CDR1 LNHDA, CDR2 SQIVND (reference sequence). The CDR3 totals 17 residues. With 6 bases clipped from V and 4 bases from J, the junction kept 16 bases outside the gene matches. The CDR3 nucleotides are TGTGCCAGTAGGGCCCAGGGGGCTCGGGGTCCCCTCTATGGCTACACCTTC. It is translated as CASRAQGARGPLYGYTF.

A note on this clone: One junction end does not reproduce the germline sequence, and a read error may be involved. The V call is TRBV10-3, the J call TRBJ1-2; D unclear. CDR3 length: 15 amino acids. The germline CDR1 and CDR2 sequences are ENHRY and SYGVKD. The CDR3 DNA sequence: TGTGCCATCAGGGAGTCCCCGGACCCGGCGGGGGGCTACACCTTC. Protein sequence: CAIRESPDPAGGYTF.

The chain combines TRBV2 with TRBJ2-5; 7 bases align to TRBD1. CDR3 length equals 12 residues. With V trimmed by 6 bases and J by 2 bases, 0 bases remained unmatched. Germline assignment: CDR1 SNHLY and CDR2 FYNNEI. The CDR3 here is CASRGQQETQYF. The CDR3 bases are TGTGCCAGCAGGGGACAGCAAGAGACCCAGTACTTC.

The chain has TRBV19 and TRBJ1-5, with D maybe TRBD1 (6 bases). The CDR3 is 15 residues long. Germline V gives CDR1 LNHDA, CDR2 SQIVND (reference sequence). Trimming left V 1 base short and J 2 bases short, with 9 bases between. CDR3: CASSIGWTGNQPQHF. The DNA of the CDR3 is TGTGCCAGTAGTATAGGTTGGACAGGCAATCAGCCCCAGCATTTT.

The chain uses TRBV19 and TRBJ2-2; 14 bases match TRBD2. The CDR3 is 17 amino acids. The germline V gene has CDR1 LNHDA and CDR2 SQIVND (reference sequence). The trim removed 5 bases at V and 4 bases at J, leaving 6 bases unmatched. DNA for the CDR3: TGTGCCAGTAGTGTGGCGGGACTAGCGGGAGTCACCGGGGAGCTGTTTTTT. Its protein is CASSVAGLAGVTGELFF.

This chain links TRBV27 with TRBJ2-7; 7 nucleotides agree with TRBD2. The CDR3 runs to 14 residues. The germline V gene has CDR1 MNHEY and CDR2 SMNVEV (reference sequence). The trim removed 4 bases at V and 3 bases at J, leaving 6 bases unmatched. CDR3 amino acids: CASSSPGLVYEQYF. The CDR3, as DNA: TGTGCCAGCAGTTCACCCGGACTAGTCTACGAGCAGTACTTC.

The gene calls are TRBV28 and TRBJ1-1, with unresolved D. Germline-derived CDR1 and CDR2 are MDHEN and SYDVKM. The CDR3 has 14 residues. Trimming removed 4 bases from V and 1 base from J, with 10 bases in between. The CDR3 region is CASSWAGGNTEAFF. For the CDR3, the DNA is TGTGCCAGCAGTTGGGCGGGAGGGAACACTGAAGCTTTCTTT.

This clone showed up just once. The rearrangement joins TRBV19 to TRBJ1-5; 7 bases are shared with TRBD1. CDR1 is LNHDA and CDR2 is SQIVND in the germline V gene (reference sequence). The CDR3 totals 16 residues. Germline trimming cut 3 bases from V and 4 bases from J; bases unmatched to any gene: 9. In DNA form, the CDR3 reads TGTGCCAGTAGTATTACGTGGCAGGGGGGAAATCAGCCCCAGCATTTT. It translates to CASSITWQGGNQPQHF. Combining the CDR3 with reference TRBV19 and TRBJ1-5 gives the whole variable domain DGGITQSPKYLFRKEGQNVTLSCEQNLNHDAMYWYRQDPGQGLRLIYYSQIVNDFQKGDIAEGYSVSREKKESFPLTVTSAQKNPTAFYLCASSITWQGGNQPQHFGDGTRLSIL.

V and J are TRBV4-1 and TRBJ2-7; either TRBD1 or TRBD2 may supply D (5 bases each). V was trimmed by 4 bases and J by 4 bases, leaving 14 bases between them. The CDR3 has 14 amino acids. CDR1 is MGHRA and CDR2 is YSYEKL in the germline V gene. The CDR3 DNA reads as TGCGCCAGCAGCCCCGGAGGTCCAGGGTACGAGCAGTACTTC. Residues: CASSPGGPGYEQYF.

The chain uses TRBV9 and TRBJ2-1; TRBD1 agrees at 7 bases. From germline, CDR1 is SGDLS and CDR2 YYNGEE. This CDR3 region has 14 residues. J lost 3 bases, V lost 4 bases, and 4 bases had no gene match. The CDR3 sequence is CASSPGQVYNEQFF. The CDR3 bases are TGTGCCAGCAGCCCAGGACAGGTCTACAATGAGCAGTTCTTC.

CDR3 sequence reads: CASSLDRLNTEAFF. CDR3 nucleotides: TGCGCCAGCAGCTTGGACAGATTGAACACTGAAGCTTTCTTT. The V gene is TRBV5-1, the J gene TRBJ1-1; D unclear. V lost 0 bases and J 0 bases, leaving 6 bases between the germline ends. Looked up from germline, CDR1 is SGHRS and CDR2 is YFSETQ. The CDR3 is 14 amino acids.